The present entry profiles one T cell receptor (beta chain) with its context. Blood sampling took place at baseline, cycle 4 day 1, and cycle 7 day 1. The data are from a study of OX40 agonist ivuxolimab in advanced cancers. Turning to the study itself: The drug used for patients, ivuxolimab, was an agonistic anti-OX40 (CD134) antibody. Patients got intravenous ivuxolimab at 0.01 to 10 mg/kg every 2 weeks. Subjects had a mean age of about 60 years, with a range of roughly 20 to 79; less than 90% were male.

Here immunoSEQ multiplex PCR was the method, and the copy in TCRdb shows in-frame clones only, minus some. Found here are about 6,000 clones, 80% to 90% of them singletons; the top ten hold under 30%. The sample here was CD4+ or CD8+ T cells sorted from blood, taken in a trial of the OX40 agonist ivuxolimab. This TCR was sampled from an adult with an advanced solid tumor such as melanoma, head and neck, liver or kidney cancer.

In DNA, the CDR3 is TGTGCCAGTAGTATAAGACAGGGGGCGTCCTATGGCTACACCTTC. Translation gives CASSIRQGASYGYTF. V and J are TRBV19 and TRBJ1-2; 10 bases agree with TRBD1. CDR1 and CDR2 (germline): LNHDA, SQIVND (reference sequence). Trimming at V came to 2 bases and at J to 4 bases, leaving 4 bases not matched to a gene. The CDR3 is 15 amino acids.